Listed below are T cell receptor beta chains from one sample, sequenced in a study of CD8 T cells in ankylosing spondylitis. TCRdb re-called the 5' RACE reads with MiXCR, one entry per CDR3 protein. The table includes 230,000 or so distinct CDR3 sequences, 15% to 20% detected once. Sequencing input: blood, either unsorted or a sorted T cell fraction (not recorded which). These receptors came from a male donor with ankylosing spondylitis or in good health (not recorded which). Each CDR3 is given with its conserved first and last residue. D genes are given only for firm matches. Rows give clone size only sometimes, using once, few, many, or a class for an expanded clone.

>many|TRBD2|TRBJ2-7|TRBV7-9
CASSSSGSGSYEQYF
TGTGCCAGCAGCTCTAGCGGTAGTGGTTCCTACGAGCAGTACTTC
>many|TRBD1|TRBJ2-1|TRBV27
CASRTAGGWLQFF
TGTGCCAGCAGGACGGCAGGGGGATGGTTGCAGTTCTTC
>medium-sized|TRBD2|TRBJ2-7|TRBV20-1
CSAAGTSDFEQYF
TGCAGTGCCGCCGGGACTAGTGATTTCGAGCAGTACTTC
>few|TRBD1|TRBJ1-5|TRBV20-1
CSADLRDSHQPQHF
TGCAGTGCTGACCTCCGGGACAGCCACCAGCCCCAGCATTTT
>NA|NA|TRBJ2-7|TRBV29-1
CSVGGGTYEQYF
TGCAGCGTTGGTGGAGGGACCTACGAGCAGTACTTC
>many|NA|TRBJ2-7|TRBV12-3/TRBV12-4
CASSTRTNLYEQYF
TGTGCCAGCTCAACCCGGACAAATCTATACGAGCAGTACTTC
>NA|NA|TRBJ2-7|TRBV21-1
CASSNPDSPREQYF
TGTGCCAGCAGCAACCCAGACTCCCCTAGAGAGCAGTACTTC
>NA|NA|TRBJ2-5|TRBV5-1
CASSLDYGQETQYF
TGCGCCAGCAGCTTGGACTATGGGCAAGAGACCCAGTACTTC
>NA|NA|TRBJ2-2|TRBV15
CATSRVPGVSTGELFF
TGTGCCACCAGCAGAGTTCCGGGGGTATCCACCGGGGAGCTGTTTTTT
>few|NA|TRBJ2-1|TRBV29-1
CSVDGDHEPNEQFF
TGCAGCGTCGATGGGGACCACGAGCCCAATGAGCAGTTCTTC
>NA|TRBD2|TRBJ2-7|TRBV10-3
CAIRGTSGAPYEQYF
TGTGCCATCAGGGGGACTAGCGGGGCCCCCTACGAGCAGTACTTC
>few|TRBD2|TRBJ2-1|TRBV20-1
CSVRGGAQTSSKYNEQFF
TGCAGTGTTCGGGGCGGGGCACAGACTAGCTCCAAGTACAATGAGCAGTTCTTC
>NA|TRBD2|TRBJ2-2|TRBV5-6
CASRWREDTGELFF
TGTGCCAGCAGGTGGCGGGAGGATACCGGGGAGCTGTTTTTT
>few|NA|TRBJ2-5|TRBV7-9
CASSEVAEETQYF
TGTGCCAGCAGCGAGGTCGCCGAAGAGACCCAGTACTTC
>many|NA|TRBJ1-1|TRBV3-1
CASSQPGADTEAFF
TGTGCCAGCAGCCAGCCGGGGGCCGACACTGAAGCTTTCTTT
>few|NA|TRBJ2-3|TRBV6-2/TRBV6-3
CASSPGEDTQYF
TGTGCCAGCAGCCCAGGGGAGGATACGCAGTATTTT
>NA|NA|TRBJ2-4|TRBV5-6
CASSLGVGNIQYF
TGTGCCAGCAGCTTAGGCGTGGGGAACATTCAGTACTTC
>NA|TRBD1|TRBJ2-7|TRBV5-1
CASSSWTGSSYEQYF
TGCGCCAGCAGCTCGTGGACAGGGAGTTCCTACGAGCAGTACTTC
>NA|NA|TRBJ1-1|TRBV29-1
CSVGAGTEAFF
TGCAGCGTTGGAGCTGGCACTGAAGCTTTCTTT
>many|NA|TRBJ1-1|TRBV29-1
CSVVIPGSLNTEAFF
TGCAGCGTTGTAATCCCAGGGAGCCTGAACACTGAAGCTTTCTTT
>NA|NA|TRBJ2-1|TRBV3-1
CASSDPAGSNEQFF
TGTGCCAGCAGCGACCCGGCGGGATCGAATGAGCAGTTCTTC
>NA|NA|TRBJ2-3|TRBV7-4
CASSLHSRRDPADTQYF
TGTGCCAGCAGCTTACATTCCCGCAGGGACCCCGCAGATACGCAGTATTTT
>NA|NA|TRBJ2-1|TRBV4-1
CASSPSPENNEQFF
TGCGCCAGCAGCCCCTCCCCCGAGAACAATGAGCAGTTCTTC
>few|NA|TRBJ2-3|TRBV7-2
CASNLESDTQYF
TGTGCCAGCAACCTGGAGTCAGATACGCAGTATTTT
>few|NA|TRBJ2-5|TRBV5-1
CARPAGSPRERQETQYF
TGCGCCAGGCCCGCAGGGAGCCCTAGGGAGCGTCAAGAGACCCAGTACTTC
>NA|TRBD2|TRBJ2-7|TRBV7-8
CASSPGLDYYEQYF
TGTGCCAGCAGCCCGGGACTAGACTACTACGAGCAGTACTTC
>few|NA|TRBJ1-2|TRBV5-6
CASSLASALDGYTF
TGTGCCAGCAGCTTGGCCTCCGCATTGGATGGCTACACCTTC
>few|TRBD1|TRBJ2-2|TRBV9
CASSARTGHNTGELFF
TGTGCCAGCAGCGCAAGGACAGGGCATAACACCGGGGAGCTGTTTTTT
>few|NA|TRBJ2-3|TRBV12-3/TRBV12-4
CASSLSQDPQYF
TGTGCCAGCAGTTTGTCCCAGGACCCGCAGTATTTT
>few|NA|TRBJ2-1|TRBV11-2
CASSLAPHGSGYNEQFF
TGTGCCAGCAGCTTAGCCCCCCACGGGAGTGGGTACAATGAGCAGTTCTTC
>NA|NA|TRBJ2-2|TRBV15
CATSVTGEGTGELFF
TGTGCCACCAGCGTAACGGGAGAAGGTACCGGGGAGCTGTTTTTT
>many|NA|TRBJ2-2|TRBV5-6
CASSLGAGELFF
TGTGCCAGCAGCCTCGGGGCCGGGGAGCTGTTTTTT
>few|NA|TRBJ2-7|TRBV27
CASSLAGAGVSEQYF
TGTGCCAGCAGTTTGGCGGGGGCGGGAGTCTCCGAGCAGTACTTC
>NA|TRBD2|TRBJ2-3|TRBV4-2
CASSQDRLAGVGTDTQYF
TGTGCCAGCAGCCAAGATCGTCTAGCGGGAGTGGGCACAGATACGCAGTATTTT
>once|NA|TRBJ2-2|TRBV9
CASNVGGNTGELFF
TGTGCCAGCAACGTAGGTGGAAACACCGGGGAGCTGTTTTTT
>many|TRBD2|TRBJ2-7|TRBV12-3/TRBV12-4
CASSPGGAGGGYEQYF
TGTGCCAGCAGCCCCGGGGGGGCGGGAGGAGGCTACGAGCAGTACTTC
>NA|NA|TRBJ2-7|TRBV4-1
CASSQDRDFYEQYF
TGCGCCAGCAGCCAGGACCGGGACTTCTACGAGCAGTACTTC
>NA|TRBD2|TRBJ2-7|TRBV19
CASSASLAGGYEQYF
TGTGCCAGTAGTGCCTCACTAGCGGGGGGCTACGAGCAGTACTTC
>NA|NA|TRBJ2-3|TRBV4-1
CASSQGPGTDTQYF
TGCGCCAGCAGCCAAGGGCCCGGCACAGATACGCAGTATTTT
>NA|TRBD1|TRBJ1-2|TRBV27
CASSLSYRGTGGYTF
TGTGCCAGCAGTTTAAGTTACAGGGGGACAGGGGGCTACACCTTC
>many|NA|TRBJ2-7|TRBV29-1
CSVEDTASGYEQYF
TGCAGCGTTGAAGATACAGCCTCAGGGTACGAGCAGTACTTC
>many|TRBD2|TRBJ2-1|TRBV5-1
CASSSLAGSYNEQFF
TGCGCCAGCAGCTCCTTAGCGGGAAGTTACAATGAGCAGTTCTTC
>NA|TRBD1|TRBJ2-7|TRBV5-1
CASRQDRGSSYEQYF
TGCGCCAGCAGACAAGACAGGGGATCTTCCTACGAGCAGTACTTC
>few|TRBD1|TRBJ2-1|TRBV7-9
CASSSRDRDNEQFF
TGTGCCAGCAGCAGCCGGGACAGAGACAATGAGCAGTTCTTC
>NA|NA|TRBJ2-1|TRBV29-1
CSVEPGLPYNEQFF
TGCAGCGTTGAGCCAGGGTTACCCTACAATGAGCAGTTCTTC
>few|NA|TRBJ2-7|TRBV4-1
CASSQEKVHYEQYF
TGCGCCAGCAGCCAAGAAAAGGTCCACTACGAGCAGTACTTC
>NA|TRBD1|TRBJ1-2|TRBV9
CASNREDRVDGYTF
TGTGCCAGCAACCGCGAGGACAGGGTTGATGGCTACACCTTC
>few|TRBD2|TRBJ2-1|TRBV6-5
CASSYGGGRAGEQFF
TGTGCCAGCAGTTACGGGGGCGGGAGGGCAGGTGAGCAGTTCTTC
>many|NA|TRBJ1-5|TRBV12-3/TRBV12-4
CASSLQGSNQPQHF
TGTGCCAGCAGTTTACAGGGTAGCAATCAGCCCCAGCATTTT
>NA|NA|TRBJ1-1|TRBV25-1
CASSGTGGGHTEAFF
TGTGCCAGCAGTGGAACTGGTGGGGGGCATACTGAAGCTTTCTTT
>NA|TRBD2|TRBJ2-2|TRBV9
CASSVGAGALTGELFF
TGTGCCAGCAGCGTAGGGGCGGGAGCGTTAACCGGGGAGCTGTTTTTT
>few|TRBD1|TRBJ2-7|TRBV27
CASSRETGGEQYF
TGTGCCAGCAGCCGGGAAACAGGGGGCGAGCAGTACTTC
>few|NA|TRBJ2-7|TRBV12-3/TRBV12-4
CASSAGQPKYF
TGTGCCAGCAGCGCCGGACAGCCGAAGTACTTC
>few|TRBD2|TRBJ2-1|TRBV29-1
CSVNGLAGRDNEQFF
TGCAGCGTTAACGGACTAGCGGGAAGGGACAATGAGCAGTTCTTC
>few|TRBD1|TRBJ2-7|TRBV10-3
CAISEPSGQGAYYEQYF
TGTGCCATCAGTGAGCCCTCCGGACAGGGGGCTTACTACGAGCAGTACTTC
>few|TRBD1|TRBJ2-2|TRBV5-1
CASSWTGYTGELFF
TGCGCCAGCAGTTGGACAGGTTACACCGGGGAGCTGTTTTTT
>NA|TRBD2|TRBJ2-7|TRBV7-8
CATEEPWTSGSYEQYF
TGTGCCACCGAAGAGCCCTGGACTAGCGGGAGCTACGAGCAGTACTTC
>NA|NA|TRBJ2-5|TRBV6-5
CASSYAGETQYF
TGTGCCAGCAGTTACGCGGGGGAGACCCAGTACTTC